The 25 T cell receptor beta chains reported below all come from one sample, sequenced in a study of T cells after yellow fever vaccination. TCRdb re-derived calls from the 5' RACE reads in MiXCR, one entry per CDR3 protein. This sample has roughly 65,000 distinct CDR3 sequences, with 5% to 6.5% found just once. The sequenced sample was CD4+ T cells sorted from PBMCs, obtained more than 13 days after the first yellow fever vaccination. These receptors were collected from a man between 18 and 29 years old who received the YFV17D yellow fever vaccine.

This clonotype was seen at least ten times. The chain joins TRBV12-3 or TRBV12-4 to TRBJ2-3; D not resolved. The V end lost 5 bases, the J end lost 0 bases, and 9 bases lay between the germline ends. CDR3 size: 14 residues. CDR3 amino acids: CASSPEISTDTQYF. The DNA for the CDR3 is TGTGCCAGCAGTCCGGAAATTAGCACAGATACGCAGTATTTT.

Ten or more counts support this clonotype. DNA for the CDR3: TGCAGTGCTAGAGATCGGAGGGGGGACGAAAAACTGTTTTTT. Encoded protein: CSARDRRGDEKLFF. The chain links TRBV20-1 to TRBJ1-4, with D possibly matching TRBD1 (6 bases). The V gene's germline CDR1 is DFQATT and CDR2 SNEGSKA (reference sequence). The length of the CDR3 is 14 residues. The V and J ends lost 0 bases and 8 bases respectively, with 13 bases between them.

The V call is TRBV19, the J call TRBJ1-6, with D hard to call. The germline gives CDR1 LNHDA, CDR2 SQIVND (reference sequence). The CDR3 is 14 residues long. Deletions cut 5 bases from V and 5 bases from J, with 10 bases between. The CDR3: CASSVTVNNSPLHF. Here the CDR3 DNA reads TGTGCCAGTAGTGTTACAGTTAATAATTCACCCCTCCACTTT.

This clonotype turned up a few times. The rearrangement links TRBV5-4 to TRBJ1-1; no clear D. CDR1 is SGHNT and CDR2 is YYREEE in the germline V gene (reference sequence). The CDR3 runs 15 residues. Deletions cut 2 bases from V and 4 bases from J, with 15 bases between. In DNA, the CDR3 is TGTGCCAGCAGCTTAATGGGAGAGGAGCTCACTGAAGCTTTCTTT. As protein: CASSLMGEELTEAFF.

The sample holds a few counts of this clonotype. The chain joins TRBV24-1 to TRBJ2-1; 12 nucleotides line up with TRBD2. In germline, CDR1 is KGHDR, CDR2 SFDVKD. V shed 4 bases, J shed 10 bases, and the junction held 10 bases outside the gene matches. The CDR3 length is 16 residues. The CDR3 loop reads CATSDKELAGGNEQFF. CDR3 nucleotides: TGTGCCACCAGTGACAAAGAGCTAGCGGGGGGGAACGAGCAGTTCTTC.

This clonotype was detected ten times or more. The CDR3 bases are TGTGCCAGCAGCCCGGTTCGGCCGACTAGCGGGGGAGAGACCCAGTACTTC. Translating it yields CASSPVRPTSGGETQYF. The V and J genes are TRBV5-4 and TRBJ2-5, with TRBD2 identical over 12 bases. The V and J ends lost 4 bases and 4 bases, in that order; junction bases with no gene match: 11. Germline CDR1 and CDR2: SGHNT and YYREEE (reference sequence). This CDR3 is built from 17 residues.

This clonotype was found many times. CDR3 bases: TGTGCCAGCAGCGGGATCCGAGGGAGAGCCGGGGAGCTGTTTTTT. This translates into CASSGIRGRAGELFF. The rearrangement links TRBV7-2 to TRBJ2-2, with D perhaps TRBD2 (5 bases). Between the trimmed V and J ends, which lost 5 bases and 6 bases, there was a span of 16 bases. The germline CDR1 and CDR2 sequences are SGHTA and FQGNSA. CDR3 length: 15 amino acids.

This clonotype was seen repeatedly, ten times or more. This rearrangement joins TRBV7-3 to TRBJ2-7; no clear D. CDR1 and CDR2 (germline): SGHTA, FQGTGA. The CDR3 consists of 15 residues. The V gene lost 6 bases and the J gene lost 0 bases, with 15 bases spanning the gap. The CDR3: CASSPDPQSSYEQYF. The CDR3 DNA is TGTGCCAGCAGTCCGGACCCTCAGAGCTCCTACGAGCAGTACTTC.

This rearrangement joins TRBV4-2 to TRBJ1-1; D is undetermined. V was cut by 3 bases and J by 2 bases, with 7 bases left in between. Germline CDR1 reads LGHNA; CDR2 reads YNFKEQ. The CDR3 extends over 13 amino acids. CDR3 protein: CASSHETNTEAFF. CDR3 sequence (DNA): TGTGCCAGCAGCCACGAGACAAACACTGAAGCTTTCTTT.

At least ten counts were recorded for this clonotype. J is TRBJ1-6 and V is TRBV2; D not certain. V dropped 6 bases and J dropped 8 bases, with 11 bases sitting between them. The CDR3 length is 13 residues. Per germline, CDR1 SNHLY and CDR2 FYNNEI. CDR3 loop: CASRSDGDSPLHF. CDR3 nucleotide sequence: TGTGCCAGCAGGTCGGATGGAGATTCACCCCTCCACTTT.

This clonotype was seen many times. The CDR3 loop is CSAINRGGETQYF. DNA for the CDR3: TGCAGTGCAATAAACAGGGGCGGCGAGACCCAGTACTTC. The rearrangement uses TRBV20-1 and TRBJ2-5, with 7 positions matching TRBD1. The junction had 9 bases not matched to a gene; V was cut back by 6 bases and J by 5 bases. Germline V gene sequence: CDR1 DFQATT, CDR2 SNEGSKA (reference sequence). The CDR3 spans 13 residues.

The chain joins TRBV20-1 to TRBJ1-5; D is unclear. Germline values: CDR1 DFQATT, CDR2 SNEGSKA (reference sequence). The germline V and J ends were trimmed by 5 bases and 3 bases, with 11 bases remaining between them. This CDR3 region has 13 residues. CDR3 sequence (DNA): TGCAGTGCTCGTGGAGCATACAATCAGCCCCAGCATTTT. Translating gives CSARGAYNQPQHF.

This clonotype occurred many times. The rearrangement links TRBV12-3 or TRBV12-4 to TRBJ2-1; 10 bases fit TRBD1. After removal of 8 bases from V and 14 bases from J, the junction contained 18 bases not matched to a gene. This CDR3 comprises 15 residues. The CDR3 DNA reads as TGTGCCAGCCGATCGGGGGGGACAGGGGAGTTTCGGGAGTTCTTC. As protein: CASRSGGTGEFREFF.

This clonotype occurred a few times. The rearrangement joins TRBV28 to TRBJ2-3, with no clear D. CDR1 is MDHEN, CDR2 SYDVKM, per germline. This CDR3 contains 15 residues. Trimming took 3 bases from V and 1 from J, leaving 11 bases between them. For the CDR3, the DNA is TGTGCCAGCAGTTTTTCTGGCCAGGGCACAGATACGCAGTATTTT. It translates to CASSFSGQGTDTQYF. Looking up the rest from reference TRBV28 and TRBJ2-3 gives the full variable domain: DVKVTQSSRYLVKRTGEKVFLECVQDMDHENMFWYRQDPGLGLRLIYFSYDVKMKEKGDIPEGYSVSREKKERFSLILESASTNQTSMYLCASSFSGQGTDTQYFGPGTRLTVL.

In this sample, this clonotype turned up many times. This chain uses TRBV2 with TRBJ2-5; D ambiguous. The CDR3 has 13 amino acids. Germline V gives CDR1 SNHLY, CDR2 FYNNEI. The V end lost 2 bases, the J end lost 4 bases, and 8 bases lay between the germline ends. Here the CDR3 DNA reads TGTGCCAGCAGTGAATTCGGTCGAGAGACCCAGTACTTC. It translates to CASSEFGRETQYF.

The J gene is TRBJ2-3, the V gene TRBV5-6; no clear D gene. V was clipped by 6 bases and J by 9 bases, with 17 bases between them. There are 13 residues in the CDR3. Germline V CDR1 and CDR2: SGHDT, YYEEEE. CDR3 loop: CASTPGLLDTQYF. The CDR3 region has the DNA TGTGCCAGCACCCCTGGGCTACTTGACACGCAGTATTTT.

This clonotype was recorded at least ten times. V gene TRBV5-1 combines with J gene TRBJ2-3, with TRBD2 as a possible D gene (6 bases). The V gene's germline CDR1 is SGHRS and CDR2 YFSETQ. The CDR3 extends over 15 amino acids. V lost 0 bases and J lost 6, with 14 bases in between. The CDR3 DNA follows: TGCGCCAGCAGCTTGGAGGCGGGGCGGCGGGATACGCAGTATTTT. Protein product: CASSLEAGRRDTQYF.

This clonotype came up many times. This rearrangement joins TRBV6-5 to TRBJ2-1; perhaps TRBD1 as D (6 bases). The germline V gene encodes CDR1 MNHEY and CDR2 SVGAGI. Trimming stripped 0 bases from V and 5 bases from J, with 8 bases between. The CDR3 contains 14 residues. The CDR3 loop is CASSYSGGNNEQFF. The CDR3 bases are TGTGCCAGCAGTTACTCAGGGGGAAACAATGAGCAGTTCTTC.

This clonotype has more than one count but fewer than ten. The rearrangement links TRBV7-2 to TRBJ1-1; D is undetermined. The germline V gene has CDR1 SGHTA and CDR2 FQGNSA. V was pared by 4 bases and J by 1 base, with 7 bases between. The CDR3 covers 13 residues. The CDR3 sequence: CASSSQANTEAFF. In DNA form, the CDR3 reads TGTGCCAGCAGCTCCCAGGCGAACACTGAAGCTTTCTTT.

The chain employs TRBV5-4 and TRBJ2-2; 12 bases match TRBD2. V trimming: 4 bases; J trimming: 0 bases; junction bases outside the gene matches: 4. From germline, CDR1 is SGHNT and CDR2 YYREEE (reference sequence). The CDR3 has 17 residues. The CDR3 nucleotides are TGTGCCAGCAGCATAAGACTAGCGGGGGCGAACACCGGGGAGCTGTTTTTT. Its protein is CASSIRLAGANTGELFF.

Notes on this clonotype: A much larger clone differs by one base, so this may be a read error. The chain carries TRBV9 and TRBJ1-5; D unclear. The length of the CDR3 is 13 residues. Germline CDR1 reads SGDLS; CDR2 reads YYNGEE. The chain's CDR3 is CAGSVGQYQPQHF. CDR3 nucleotides: TGTGCCGGCAGCGTCGGGCAATATCAGCCCCAGCATTTT.

This clonotype was seen at least ten times. This chain links TRBV12-3 or TRBV12-4 with TRBJ2-3; TRBD2 agrees at 9 bases. The J segment lost 0 bases and the V segment lost 4 bases, leaving 11 bases of the junction unmatched. This CDR3 contains 18 residues. CDR3 protein: CASSWIGRGGYSTDTQYF. The CDR3 DNA sequence: TGTGCCAGCAGTTGGATAGGGCGGGGGGGCTATAGCACAGATACGCAGTATTTT.

The table lists this clonotype with many counts. The V gene is TRBV7-9, the J gene TRBJ2-1, with D hard to call. The CDR3 sequence is 13 residues long. Per the germline V gene, CDR1 is SEHNR and CDR2 is FQNEAQ (reference sequence). V lost 5 bases and J lost 8, with 13 bases in between. CDR3 loop: CASSPGPGHEQFF. DNA of the CDR3: TGTGCCAGCAGCCCCGGACCTGGGCATGAGCAGTTCTTC.

There are many counts of this clonotype. V is TRBV25-1 and J is TRBJ2-1, with D maybe TRBD2 (6 bases). Between the trimmed V and J ends, which lost 3 bases and 3 bases, there was a span of 15 bases. Germline V gene sequence: CDR1 MGHDK, CDR2 SYGVNS. CDR3 length: 16 amino acids. Here the CDR3 DNA reads TGTGCCAGCAGTGAGCTAGCGTCCATCCTCTACAATGAGCAGTTCTTC. As protein: CASSELASILYNEQFF.

This clonotype was counted many times. The V and J genes are TRBV29-1 and TRBJ2-5; D remains ambiguous. The V end was cut by 1 base, the J end by 1 base, with 13 bases between. The CDR3 is 15 amino acids. Germline CDR1 is SQVTM and CDR2 is ANQGSEA. The CDR3 region is CSVEGYGPFQETQYF. CDR3 nucleotides: TGCAGCGTTGAAGGATATGGTCCCTTCCAAGAGACCCAGTACTTC.